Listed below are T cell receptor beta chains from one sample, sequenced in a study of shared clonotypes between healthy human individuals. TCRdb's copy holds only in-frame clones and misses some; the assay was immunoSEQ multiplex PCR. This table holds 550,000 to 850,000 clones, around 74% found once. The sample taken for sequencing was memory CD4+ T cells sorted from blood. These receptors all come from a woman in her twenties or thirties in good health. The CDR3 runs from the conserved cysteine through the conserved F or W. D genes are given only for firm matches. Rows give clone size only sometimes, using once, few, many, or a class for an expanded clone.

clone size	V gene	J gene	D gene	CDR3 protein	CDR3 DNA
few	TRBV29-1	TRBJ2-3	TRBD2	CSVAASGDSTDTQYF	TGCAGCGTGGCAGCTAGCGGGGATAGCACAGATACGCAGTATTTT
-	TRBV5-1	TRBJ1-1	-	CASSSTAGTPTEAFF	TGCGCCAGCAGCTCCACCGCCGGGACTCCCACTGAAGCTTTCTTT
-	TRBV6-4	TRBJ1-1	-	CASSVGPNTEAFF	TGTGCCAGCAGTGTGGGCCCGAACACTGAAGCTTTCTTT
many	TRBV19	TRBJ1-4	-	CASSWAGHEKLFF	TGTGCCAGTAGTTGGGCAGGGCATGAAAAACTGTTTTTT
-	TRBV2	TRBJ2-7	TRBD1	CATRTGTGPYEQYF	TGTGCCACCCGAACCGGGACAGGACCTTACGAGCAGTACTTC
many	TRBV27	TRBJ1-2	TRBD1	CASSFQTGGHYGYTF	TGTGCCAGCAGTTTTCAGACAGGGGGCCACTATGGCTACACCTTC
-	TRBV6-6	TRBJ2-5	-	CASSPGTPGTQYF	TGTGCCAGCAGTCCGGGGACGCCGGGGACCCAGTACTTC
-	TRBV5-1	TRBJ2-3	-	CASSRGSEGEQYF	TGCGCCAGCAGCCGCGGAAGCGAGGGGGAGCAGTATTTT
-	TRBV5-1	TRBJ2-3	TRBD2	CASSAGTSGMTDTQYF	TGCGCCAGCAGCGCGGGGACTAGCGGGATGACAGATACGCAGTATTTT
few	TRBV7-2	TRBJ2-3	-	CASALSGSDTQYF	TGTGCCAGCGCCCTTAGCGGATCAGATACGCAGTATTTT
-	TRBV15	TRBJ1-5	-	CATAPGSSGNQPQHF	TGTGCCACCGCCCCGGGTTCGTCGGGCAATCAGCCCCAGCATTTT
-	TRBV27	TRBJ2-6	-	CASSLPGPSGANVLTF	TGTGCCAGCAGTTTACCGGGGCCCTCTGGGGCCAACGTCCTGACTTTC
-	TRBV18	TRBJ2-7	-	CASSYVQEAHEQYF	TGTGCCAGCTCGTACGTTCAGGAGGCCCACGAGCAGTACTTC
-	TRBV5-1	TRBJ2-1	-	CASSLAVYNEQFF	TGCGCCAGCAGCTTGGCAGTCTACAATGAGCAGTTCTTC